The clone carrying this T cell receptor (beta chain) was observed a single time. No antigen is known for it. With 60 Vbeta and 13 Jbeta primers, the PCR was carried out. TCRdb's copy holds only in-frame clones and misses some; the assay was immunoSEQ multiplex PCR. The sample holds some 200,000 clones; approximately 78% are singletons and the top ten take about 3%. This CDR3 spans 13 amino acids. Trimming removed 5 bases from V and 7 bases from J, with 11 bases in between. Germline lookup yields CDR1 SEHNR and CDR2 FQNEAQ (reference sequence). This sample was taken from a study of cytomegalovirus exposure and HLA in healthy donors. Regarding the study as a whole: There were a few CMV-associated chains whose specificity for CMV antigens was confirmed in vitro. Follow-up analysis found HLA locus-dependent TCR association rates, highest for DRB1 and lowest for HLA-C.

The V call is TRBV7-9, the J call TRBJ2-2, with no clear D. Input material: PBMCs. The clonotype originates from a woman aged 40 to 50 in good health and CMV-seronegative. The CDR3 sequence is CASSPVSIGELFF. In nucleotides, the CDR3 is TGTGCCAGCAGCCCGGTTTCGATCGGGGAGCTGTTTTTT.